This is a list of T cell receptor beta chains from one sample in a study of T cells in Graves' hyperthyroidism and ophthalmopathy. Using its own MiXCR run on the multiplex PCR reads, TCRdb lists one record per CDR3 protein. The sample carries roughly 550,000 distinct CDR3 sequences, about 15% recorded once. Material: blood. Source of these receptors: a woman aged 30 to 39 with Graves' ophthalmopathy. The CDR3 runs from the conserved cysteine through the conserved F or W. The D gene is left open where the match is weak. Expanded clones are given a class, and other clones once, few, many or no size at all.

size,J,D,V,DNA,CDR3
many,TRBJ2-3,TRBD2,TRBV5-8,TGTGCCAGCGGCACTAGCGGGAGCGCGAGGTACACAGATACGCAGTATTTT,CASGTSGSARYTDTQYF
-,TRBJ2-5,-,TRBV6-1,TGTGCCAGCGGAGGGCCCGAGATAGAGACCCAGTACTTC,CASGGPEIETQYF
-,TRBJ2-7,TRBD2,TRBV9,TGTGCCAGCAGCGTAGATAGCGGGAGAAGCGAGCAGTACTTC,CASSVDSGRSEQYF
-,TRBJ2-1,-,TRBV6-1,TGTGCCAGCAGCCACTGGGGTCGAAGTAATGAGCAGTTCTTC,CASSHWGRSNEQFF
many,TRBJ1-2,-,TRBV30,TGTGCCTGGAGTGTGGGGACGGGTAAAGGCTACACCTTC,CAWSVGTGKGYTF
few,TRBJ2-7,-,TRBV9,TGTGCCAGCAGCGGATCCCGGGTAGCCCAGTACGAGCAGTACTTC,CASSGSRVAQYEQYF
few,TRBJ1-5,-,TRBV4-3,TGCGCCAGCAGCCAAGATAAGGGGGGTGGGCAGCCCCAGCATTTT,CASSQDKGGGQPQHF
-,TRBJ2-5,-,TRBV5-1,TGTGCCAGCAGCTTAGATGAGGGAGAGACCCAGTACTTC,CASSLDEGETQYF
-,TRBJ2-7,TRBD2,TRBV2,TGTGCCAGCATGACCGGGACTAGCGGGACCCCCTACGAGCAGTACTTC,CASMTGTSGTPYEQYF
few,TRBJ2-2,TRBD1,TRBV7-6,TGTGCCACTCAGGGACAGCTCTCCGGGGAGCTGTTTTTT,CATQGQLSGELFF
many,TRBJ2-5,TRBD1,TRBV6-2/TRBV6-3,TGTGCCAGCAGTTACTCGAAACGGGACAGGGGGCAAGAGACCCAGTACTTC,CASSYSKRDRGQETQYF